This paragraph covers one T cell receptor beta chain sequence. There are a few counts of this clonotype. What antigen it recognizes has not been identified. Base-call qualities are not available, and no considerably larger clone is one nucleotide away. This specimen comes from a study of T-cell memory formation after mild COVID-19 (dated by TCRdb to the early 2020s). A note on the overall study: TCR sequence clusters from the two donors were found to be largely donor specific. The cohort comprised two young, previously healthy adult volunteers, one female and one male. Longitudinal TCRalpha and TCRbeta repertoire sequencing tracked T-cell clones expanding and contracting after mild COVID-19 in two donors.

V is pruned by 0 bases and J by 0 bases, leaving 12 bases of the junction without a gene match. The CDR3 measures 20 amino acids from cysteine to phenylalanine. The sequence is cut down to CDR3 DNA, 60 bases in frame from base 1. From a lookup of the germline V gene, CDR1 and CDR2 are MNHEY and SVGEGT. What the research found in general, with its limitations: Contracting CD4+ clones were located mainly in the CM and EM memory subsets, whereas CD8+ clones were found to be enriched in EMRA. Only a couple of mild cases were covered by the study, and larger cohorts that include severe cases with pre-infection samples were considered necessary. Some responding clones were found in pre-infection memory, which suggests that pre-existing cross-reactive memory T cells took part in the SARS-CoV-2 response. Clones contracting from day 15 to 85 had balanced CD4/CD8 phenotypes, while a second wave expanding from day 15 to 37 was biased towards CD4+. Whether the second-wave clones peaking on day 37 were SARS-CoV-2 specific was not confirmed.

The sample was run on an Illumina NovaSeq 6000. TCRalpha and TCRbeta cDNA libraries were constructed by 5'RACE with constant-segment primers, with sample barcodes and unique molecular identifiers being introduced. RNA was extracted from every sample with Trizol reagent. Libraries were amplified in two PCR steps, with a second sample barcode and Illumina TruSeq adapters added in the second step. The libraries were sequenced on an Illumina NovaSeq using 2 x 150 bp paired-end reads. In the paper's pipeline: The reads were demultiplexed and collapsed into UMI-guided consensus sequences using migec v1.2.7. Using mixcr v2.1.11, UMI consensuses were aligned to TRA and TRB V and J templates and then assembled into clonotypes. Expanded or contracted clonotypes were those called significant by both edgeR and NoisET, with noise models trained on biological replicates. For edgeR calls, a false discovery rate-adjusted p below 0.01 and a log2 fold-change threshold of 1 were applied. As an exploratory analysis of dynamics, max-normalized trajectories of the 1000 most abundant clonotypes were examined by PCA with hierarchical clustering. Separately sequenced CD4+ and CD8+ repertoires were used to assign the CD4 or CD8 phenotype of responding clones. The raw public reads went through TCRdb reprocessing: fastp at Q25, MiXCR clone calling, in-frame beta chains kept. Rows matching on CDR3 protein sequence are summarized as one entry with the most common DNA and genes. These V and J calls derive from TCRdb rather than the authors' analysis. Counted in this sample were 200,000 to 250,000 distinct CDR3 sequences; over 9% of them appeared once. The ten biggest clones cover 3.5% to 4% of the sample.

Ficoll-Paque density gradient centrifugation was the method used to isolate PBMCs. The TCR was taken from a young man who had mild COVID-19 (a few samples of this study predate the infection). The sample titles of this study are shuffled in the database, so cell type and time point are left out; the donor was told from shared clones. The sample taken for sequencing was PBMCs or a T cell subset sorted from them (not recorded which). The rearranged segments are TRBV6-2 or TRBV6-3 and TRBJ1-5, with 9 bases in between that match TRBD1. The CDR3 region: CASSYSIYSTGGNSNQPQHF. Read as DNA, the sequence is TGTGCCAGCAGTTACTCGATTTACTCGACAGGGGGGAATAGCAATCAGCCCCAGCATTTT.